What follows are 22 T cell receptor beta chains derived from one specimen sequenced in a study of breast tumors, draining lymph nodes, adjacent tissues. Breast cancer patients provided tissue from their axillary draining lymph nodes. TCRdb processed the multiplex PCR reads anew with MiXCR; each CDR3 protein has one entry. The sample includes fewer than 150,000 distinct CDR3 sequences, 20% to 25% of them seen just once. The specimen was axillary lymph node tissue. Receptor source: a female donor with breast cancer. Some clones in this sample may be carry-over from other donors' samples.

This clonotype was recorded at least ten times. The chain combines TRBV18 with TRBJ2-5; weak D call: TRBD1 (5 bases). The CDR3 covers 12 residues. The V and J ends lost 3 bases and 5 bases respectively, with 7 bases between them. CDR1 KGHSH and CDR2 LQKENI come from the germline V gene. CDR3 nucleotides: TGTGCCAGCTCACCCCCAGGGGAGACCCAGTACTTC. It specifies CASSPPGETQYF.

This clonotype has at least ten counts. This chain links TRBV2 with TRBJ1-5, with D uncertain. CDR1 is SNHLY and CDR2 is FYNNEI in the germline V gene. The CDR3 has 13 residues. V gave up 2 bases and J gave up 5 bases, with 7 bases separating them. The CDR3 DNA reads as TGTGCCAGCAGTGAAAGTGTCCATCAGCCCCAGCATTTT. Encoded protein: CASSESVHQPQHF.

CDR3 sequence reads: CASSEAQTGGSYTDTQYF. CDR3 in DNA: TGCGCCAGCAGTGAGGCCCAGACAGGGGGGTCCTACACAGATACGCAGTATTTT. The chain combines TRBV10-2 with TRBJ2-3; 9 bases are a match to TRBD1. Trimming cost V 2 bases and J 2 bases; bases outside gene matches: 11. CDR3 length equals 18 residues. Per the germline V gene, CDR1 is WSHSY and CDR2 is SAAADI.

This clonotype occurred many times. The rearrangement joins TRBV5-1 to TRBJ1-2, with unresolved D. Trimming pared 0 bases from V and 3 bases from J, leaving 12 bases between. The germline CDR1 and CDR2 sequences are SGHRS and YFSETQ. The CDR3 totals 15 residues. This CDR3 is CASSLAVAGDYGYTF. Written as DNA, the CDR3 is TGCGCCAGCAGCTTGGCCGTAGCCGGAGACTATGGCTACACCTTC.

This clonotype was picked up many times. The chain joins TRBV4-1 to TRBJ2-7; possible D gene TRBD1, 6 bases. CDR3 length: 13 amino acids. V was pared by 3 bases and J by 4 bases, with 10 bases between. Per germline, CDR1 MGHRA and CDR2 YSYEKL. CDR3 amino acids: CASSHGQGYEQYF. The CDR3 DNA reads TGCGCCAGCAGCCACGGCCAGGGGTACGAGCAGTACTTC.

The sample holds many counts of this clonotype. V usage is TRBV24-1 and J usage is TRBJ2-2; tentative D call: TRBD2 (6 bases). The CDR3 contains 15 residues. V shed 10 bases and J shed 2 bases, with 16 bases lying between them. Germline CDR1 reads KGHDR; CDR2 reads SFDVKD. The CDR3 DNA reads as TGTGCCACTGCTAACCCCGGGGGAAACACCGGGGAGCTGTTTTTT. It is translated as CATANPGGNTGELFF.

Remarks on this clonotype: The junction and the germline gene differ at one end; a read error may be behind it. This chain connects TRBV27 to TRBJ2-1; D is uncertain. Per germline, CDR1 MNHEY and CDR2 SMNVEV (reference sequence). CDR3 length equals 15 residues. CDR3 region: CASSPRWESYDEQFF. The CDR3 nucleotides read TGCGCCAGCAGTCCAAGGTGGGAATCCTACGATGAGCAGTTCTTC.

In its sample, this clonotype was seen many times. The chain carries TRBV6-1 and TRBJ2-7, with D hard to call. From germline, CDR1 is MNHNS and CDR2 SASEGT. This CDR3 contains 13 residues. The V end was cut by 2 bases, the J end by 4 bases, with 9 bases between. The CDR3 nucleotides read TGTGCCAGCAGTGAAATGTGGCGGTACGAGCAGTACTTC. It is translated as CASSEMWRYEQYF.

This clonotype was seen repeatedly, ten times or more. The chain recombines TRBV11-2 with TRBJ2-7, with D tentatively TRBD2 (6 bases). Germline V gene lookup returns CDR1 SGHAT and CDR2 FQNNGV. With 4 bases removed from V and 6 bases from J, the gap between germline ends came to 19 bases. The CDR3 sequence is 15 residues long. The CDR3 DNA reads TGTGCCAGCAGCTATCGGCCGGGAGTGGCCCCCGAGCAGTACTTC. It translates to CASSYRPGVAPEQYF.

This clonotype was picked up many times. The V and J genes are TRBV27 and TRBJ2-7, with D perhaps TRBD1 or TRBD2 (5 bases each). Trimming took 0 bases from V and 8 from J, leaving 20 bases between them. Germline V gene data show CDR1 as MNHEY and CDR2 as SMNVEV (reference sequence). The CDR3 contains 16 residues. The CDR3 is CASSLSASGDRAKQYF. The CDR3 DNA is TGTGCCAGCAGTTTATCGGCAAGTGGGGACCGGGCGAAGCAGTACTTC.

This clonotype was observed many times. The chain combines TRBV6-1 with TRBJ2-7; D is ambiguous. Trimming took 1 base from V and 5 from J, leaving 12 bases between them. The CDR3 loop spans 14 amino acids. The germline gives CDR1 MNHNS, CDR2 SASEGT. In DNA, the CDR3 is TGTGCCAGCAGTGAAGGTAGGGCGTTCGACGAGCAGTACTTC. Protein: CASSEGRAFDEQYF.

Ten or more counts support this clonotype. CDR3 nucleotides: TGTGCCAGCAGTGTGTATCAGGGTGTCTCCTACGAGCAGTACTTC. It specifies CASSVYQGVSYEQYF. This chain uses TRBV2 with TRBJ2-7; maybe TRBD1 (5 bases). Trimming took off 4 bases at V and 0 bases at J, with 13 bases between the two ends. The length of the CDR3 is 15 residues. Germline CDR1 and CDR2: SNHLY and FYNNEI.

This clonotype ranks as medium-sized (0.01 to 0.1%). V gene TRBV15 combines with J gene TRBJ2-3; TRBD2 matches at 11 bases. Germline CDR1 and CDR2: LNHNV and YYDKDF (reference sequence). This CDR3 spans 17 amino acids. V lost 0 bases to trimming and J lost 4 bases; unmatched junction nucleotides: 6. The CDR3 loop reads CATSRDQLAGGSDTQYF. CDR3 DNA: TGTGCCACCAGCAGAGATCAGCTAGCGGGAGGTTCAGATACGCAGTATTTT.

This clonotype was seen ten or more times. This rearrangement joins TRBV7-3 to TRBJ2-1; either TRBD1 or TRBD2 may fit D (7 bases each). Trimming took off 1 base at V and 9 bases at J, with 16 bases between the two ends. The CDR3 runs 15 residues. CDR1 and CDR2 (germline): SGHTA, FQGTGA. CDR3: CASSLKGSGGVEQFF. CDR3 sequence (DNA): TGTGCCAGCAGCTTAAAAGGGTCAGGGGGGGTTGAGCAGTTCTTC.

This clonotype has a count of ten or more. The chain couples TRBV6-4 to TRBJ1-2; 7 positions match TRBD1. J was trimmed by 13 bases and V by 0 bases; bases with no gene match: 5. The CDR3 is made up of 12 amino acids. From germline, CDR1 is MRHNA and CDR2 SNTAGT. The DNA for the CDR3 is TGTGCCAGCAGTGACTCCGGACAGGTTACCACCTTC. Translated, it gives CASSDSGQVTTF.

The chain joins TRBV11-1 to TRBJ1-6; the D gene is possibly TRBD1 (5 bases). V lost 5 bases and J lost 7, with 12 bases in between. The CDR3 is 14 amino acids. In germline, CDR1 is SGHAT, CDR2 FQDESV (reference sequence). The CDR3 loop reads CASSRERGNSPLHF. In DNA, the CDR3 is TGTGCCAGCAGCCGGGAGAGGGGAAATTCACCCCTCCACTTT.

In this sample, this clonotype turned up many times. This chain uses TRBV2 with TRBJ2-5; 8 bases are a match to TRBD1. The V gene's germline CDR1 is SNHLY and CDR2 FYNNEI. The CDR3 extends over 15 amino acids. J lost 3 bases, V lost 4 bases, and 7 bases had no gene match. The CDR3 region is CASSGRGPLKETQYF. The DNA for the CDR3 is TGTGCCAGCAGTGGCAGGGGGCCCCTAAAAGAGACCCAGTACTTC.

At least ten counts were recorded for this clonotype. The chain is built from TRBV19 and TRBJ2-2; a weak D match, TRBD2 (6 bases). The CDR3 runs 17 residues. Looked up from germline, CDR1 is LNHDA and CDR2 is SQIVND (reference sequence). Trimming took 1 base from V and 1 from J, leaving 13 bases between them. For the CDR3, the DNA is TGTGCCAGTAGTATAGCGTCCTGGGGGGTGAACACCGGGGAGCTGTTTTTT. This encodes CASSIASWGVNTGELFF.

The CDR3 DNA reads TGTGCCAGCAGTTGGGGGCGGGAGACGTTGGACATTCAGTACTTC. Residues: CASSWGRETLDIQYF. V is TRBV6-5 and J is TRBJ2-4; D may be TRBD2 (7 bases). The V end lost 4 bases, the J end lost 8 bases, and 18 bases lay between the germline ends. This CDR3 spans 15 amino acids. The germline V gene has CDR1 MNHEY and CDR2 SVGAGI.

The CDR3 bases are TGTGCCAGCAGTACCAGACTAGCGGGAGAAGAGACCCAGTACTTC. Translated: CASSTRLAGEETQYF. The rearrangement uses TRBV27 and TRBJ2-5; 12 nucleotides align to TRBD2. The CDR3 consists of 15 residues. The V and J ends lost 5 bases and 3 bases, in that order; junction bases with no gene match: 4. From germline, CDR1 is MNHEY and CDR2 SMNVEV (reference sequence).

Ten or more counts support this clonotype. In DNA form, the CDR3 reads TGTGCCAGCAACCCGGGGCTCATACCCTACGAGCAGTACTTC. It translates to CASNPGLIPYEQYF. The chain has TRBV7-9 and TRBJ2-7, with D perhaps assigned TRBD1 or TRBD2 (5 bases each). Germline V gives CDR1 SEHNR, CDR2 FQNEAQ (reference sequence). Trimming shortened V by 7 bases and J by 2 bases, and 15 bases separated the two germline ends. The CDR3 contains 14 residues.

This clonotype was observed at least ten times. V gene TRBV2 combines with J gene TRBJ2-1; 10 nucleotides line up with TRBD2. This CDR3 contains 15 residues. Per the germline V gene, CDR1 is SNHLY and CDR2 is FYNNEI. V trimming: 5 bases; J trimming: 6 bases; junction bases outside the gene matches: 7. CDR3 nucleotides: TGTGCCAGCAGTCTAGCGGGAGACGCGGTCAATGAGCAGTTCTTC. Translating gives CASSLAGDAVNEQFF.